Listed here are 27 T cell receptor beta chains from one sample, sequenced in a study of technical replicates of blood from a few donors. Data came from immunoSEQ multiplex PCR; TCRdb stores just in-frame clones and leaves some out. The sample shows some 99,000 clones, around 96% of them seen only once. Sequenced sample: T cells isolated from PBMCs. Every receptor here comes from a human donor in good health.

V and J are TRBV30 and TRBJ1-1, with 9 bases identical to TRBD1. J lost 11 bases, V lost 2 bases, and 9 bases had no gene match. Germline V lookup: CDR1 GTSNPN, CDR2 SVGIG (reference sequence). The CDR3 runs 13 residues. The CDR3 sequence: CAWSILQGAGAFF. The CDR3 coding sequence is TGTGCCTGGAGTATACTACAGGGGGCGGGGGCTTTCTTT.

The gene calls are TRBV27 and TRBJ1-2; the match to TRBD1 covers 7 bases. Germline CDR1 reads MNHEY; CDR2 reads SMNVEV (reference sequence). The V and J ends lost 4 bases and 4 bases, in that order; junction bases with no gene match: 6. This CDR3 spans 14 amino acids. This chain's CDR3 is CASSSTGVVYGYTF. The CDR3 nucleotides read TGTGCCAGCAGTTCCACAGGGGTCGTCTATGGCTACACCTTC.

The chain recombines TRBV4-2 with TRBJ1-6; D is ambiguous. This CDR3 comprises 16 residues. The V end lost 1 base, the J end lost 3 bases, and 10 bases lay between the germline ends. Per the germline V gene, CDR1 is LGHNA and CDR2 is YNFKEQ. This CDR3 reads CASSQGEGFYNSPLHF. DNA of the CDR3: TGTGCCAGCAGCCAAGGTGAGGGTTTCTATAATTCACCCCTCCACTTT.

The chain combines TRBV5-1 with TRBJ2-7; TRBD2 matches 9 bases. V shed 0 bases and J 3 bases; nucleotides not matched to a gene: 7. The CDR3 runs to 16 residues. Germline CDR1 is SGHRS and CDR2 is YFSETQ. Written as DNA, the CDR3 is TGCGCCAGCAGCTTGGCCCAGGTAGCGGGGGTCTACGAGCAGTACTTC. Translated: CASSLAQVAGVYEQYF.

The chain has TRBV7-8 and TRBJ2-1; TRBD2 is a possible D gene (6 bases). Germline V gives CDR1 SGHVS, CDR2 FQNEAQ. The CDR3 sequence is 14 residues long. Trimming removed 5 bases from V and 10 bases from J, with 18 bases in between. CDR3 region: CASSGRRTKGEQFF. CDR3 bases: TGTGCCAGCAGCGGACGCCGGACTAAAGGGGAGCAGTTCTTC.

This clone was seen only once. This chain links TRBV6-1 with TRBJ1-2; D not certain. V lost 7 bases and J 0 bases, leaving 6 bases between the germline ends. The CDR3 sequence is 12 residues long. The germline gives CDR1 MNHNS, CDR2 SASEGT. CDR3 region: CASTSSNYGYTF. The CDR3 DNA reads as TGTGCCAGCACTAGCTCTAACTATGGCTACACCTTC.

This clone was observed a handful of times. This rearrangement joins TRBV21-1 to TRBJ2-3; TRBD2, the table's D call, was not compared with the DNA. TRBV21-1 is assigned pseudogene status. CDR3 length: 12 residues. The CDR3 sequence is CASPKSGRREYF. CDR3 nucleotides: TGTGCCAGCCCAAAGAGCGGGAGGAGGGAGTATTTT.

V is TRBV19 and J is TRBJ1-2; TRBD1 aligns across 7 bases. This CDR3 is 14 amino acids long. V trimming: 6 bases; J trimming: 6 bases; junction bases outside the gene matches: 10. Germline V gene sequence: CDR1 LNHDA, CDR2 SQIVND (reference sequence). The CDR3 nucleotides are TGTGCCAGTAGATATCAGGACAGGAAAGATGGCTACACCTTC. This sequence encodes CASRYQDRKDGYTF.

The J gene is TRBJ2-7, the V gene TRBV5-1; the D gene is possibly TRBD2 (5 bases). The V and J ends lost 0 bases and 4 bases respectively, with 14 bases between them. CDR1 is SGHRS and CDR2 is YFSETQ in the germline V gene. This CDR3 is 15 amino acids long. In DNA form, the CDR3 reads TGCGCCAGCAGCTTGGGGGGTCCGACGGGGTACGAGCAGTACTTC. This gives the protein CASSLGGPTGYEQYF.

V is TRBV7-9 and J is TRBJ2-5, with 14 nucleotides matching TRBD2. J was trimmed by 3 bases and V by 1 base; bases with no gene match: 1. The CDR3 spans 16 residues. The germline CDR1 and CDR2 sequences are SEHNR and FQNEAQ (reference sequence). DNA for the CDR3: TGTGCCAGCAGCTTAGTGACTAGCGGGGGGGAAGAGACCCAGTACTTC. Its translation is CASSLVTSGGEETQYF.

This chain uses TRBV19 with TRBJ1-4; 11 bases fit TRBD1. Looked up from germline, CDR1 is LNHDA and CDR2 is SQIVND (reference sequence). The junction had 9 bases not matched to a gene; V was cut back by 6 bases and J by 6 bases. The CDR3 is made up of 16 amino acids. The CDR3 bases are TGTGCCAGTAGGGGGGCTCGGACAGGGGGCGATGAAAAACTGTTTTTT. Translation gives CASRGARTGGDEKLFF.

The rearrangement uses TRBV7-9 and TRBJ1-5; weak D call: TRBD1 (5 bases). V dropped 1 base and J dropped 2 bases, with 9 bases sitting between them. The CDR3 has 15 amino acids. Germline CDR1 and CDR2: SEHNR and FQNEAQ (reference sequence). CDR3 in DNA: TGTGCCAGCAGCTTAGACGGGGGGGGCAATCAGCCCCAGCATTTT. Its protein is CASSLDGGGNQPQHF. Looking up the rest from reference TRBV7-9 and TRBJ1-5 gives the full variable domain: DTGVSQNPRHKITKRGQNVTFRCDPISEHNRLYWYRQTLGQGPEFLTYFQNEAQLEKSRLLSDRFSAERPKGSFSTLEIQRTEQGDSAMYLCASSLDGGGNQPQHFGDGTRLSIL.

The rearrangement links TRBV9 to TRBJ1-1, with D maybe TRBD1 (5 bases). The CDR3 contains 14 residues. Germline V lookup: CDR1 SGDLS, CDR2 YYNGEE. Trimming took 3 bases from V and 0 from J, leaving 9 bases between them. The CDR3, as DNA: TGTGCCAGCAGCGGCTCAGGGATGAACACTGAAGCTTTCTTT. It encodes CASSGSGMNTEAFF.

The V call is TRBV27, the J call TRBJ1-2; 9 bases align to TRBD1. V lost 6 bases and J lost 7; bases outside the gene matches: 6. Germline V gene data show CDR1 as MNHEY and CDR2 as SMNVEV (reference sequence). The CDR3 is 13 amino acids. This CDR3 reads CASSSRQGGGYTF. CDR3 DNA: TGTGCCAGCAGCTCCAGACAGGGGGGTGGCTACACCTTC.

The V call is TRBV6-1, the J call TRBJ1-2; possible D gene TRBD1, 5 bases. Germline loops: CDR1 MNHNS, CDR2 SASEGT. The CDR3 totals 16 residues. Trimming pared 4 bases from V and 1 base from J, leaving 16 bases between. The CDR3 DNA follows: TGTGCCAGCAGTGGAGGGGAGGGTACCCTTAACTATGGCTACACCTTC. It codes for CASSGGEGTLNYGYTF.

The V and J genes are TRBV15 and TRBJ1-1; D may be TRBD1 (5 bases). Germline values: CDR1 LNHNV, CDR2 YYDKDF (reference sequence). The CDR3 runs to 15 residues. Trimming pared 3 bases from V and 0 bases from J, leaving 11 bases between. The CDR3 bases are TGTGCCACCAGCAGTAAACAGGATCTGAACACTGAAGCTTTCTTT. Translated: CATSSKQDLNTEAFF.

The genes are TRBV7-8 and TRBJ2-3; 8 bases are shared with TRBD2. CDR1 is SGHVS, CDR2 FQNEAQ, per germline. The CDR3 extends over 16 amino acids. V dropped 5 bases and J dropped 2; count of bases not matched to a gene: 9. The DNA for the CDR3 is TGTGCCAGCAGCACCCGACGGGGGGGCCCCACAGATACGCAGTATTTT. It yields the protein CASSTRRGGPTDTQYF. Drawing the rest from reference TRBV7-8 and TRBJ2-3, the complete variable domain is GAGVSQSPRYKVAKRGQDVALRCDPISGHVSLFWYQQALGQGPEFLTYFQNEAQLDKSGLPSDRFFAERPEGSVSTLKIQRTQQEDSAVYLCASSTRRGGPTDTQYFGPGTRLTVL.

The CDR3 DNA follows: TGTGCCAGCAGCCCTCGGGACAGAGTCTTTGAAGCTTTCTTT. Translating it yields CASSPRDRVFEAFF. This sequence joins TRBV7-9 and TRBJ1-1, with 7 positions matching TRBD1. CDR1 and CDR2 (germline): SEHNR, FQNEAQ (reference sequence). The CDR3 length is 14 residues. Losses at the gene ends were 5 bases for V and 7 bases for J; bases not matched to a gene: 10.

The genes are TRBV10-1 and TRBJ2-7; D is uncertain. V lost 6 bases and J lost 2, with 11 bases in between. The germline V gene encodes CDR1 WNHNN and CDR2 SYGVQD (reference sequence). The CDR3 extends over 13 amino acids. CDR3 in amino acids: CASSRGSPYEQYF. In DNA, the CDR3 is TGCGCCAGCAGCCGAGGTTCTCCCTACGAGCAGTACTTC.

The CDR3 here is CASSLWGGRETQYF. DNA of the CDR3: TGCGCCAGCAGCTTGTGGGGGGGGCGAGAGACCCAGTACTTC. This chain connects TRBV5-1 to TRBJ2-5, with a possible D match to TRBD2 (7 bases). V gave up 1 base and J gave up 4 bases, with 11 bases separating them. Germline V gene lookup returns CDR1 SGHRS and CDR2 YFSETQ. This CDR3 spans 14 amino acids.

V and J are TRBV2 and TRBJ1-5; TRBD1 aligns across 8 bases. The ends lost 8 bases at V and 5 bases at J; junction bases unmatched: 17. This CDR3 spans 17 amino acids. Germline V CDR1 and CDR2: SNHLY, FYNNEI. The CDR3 DNA sequence: TGTGCCAGCGGGGTTTACCGGGACAGGATAGAAGATCAGCCCCAGCATTTT. Its protein product is CASGVYRDRIEDQPQHF.

The gene calls are TRBV5-1 and TRBJ2-6; 7 positions agree with TRBD2. The V gene end was trimmed by 4 bases and the J gene end by 0 bases; junction bases not matched to a gene: 16. This CDR3 is built from 20 residues. Germline CDR1 and CDR2: SGHRS and YFSETQ. CDR3 DNA sequence: TGCGCCAGCAGCGAGCGGGGAGAACCGGGACTGAACTCTGGGGCCAACGTCCTGACTTTC. It codes for CASSERGEPGLNSGANVLTF.

The genes are TRBV6-5 and TRBJ2-1; 11 bases map to TRBD2. There are 16 residues in the CDR3. The V segment lost 6 bases and the J segment 5 bases; nucleotides outside the gene matches: 9. Germline CDR1 MNHEY, CDR2 SVGAGI. CDR3 amino acids: CASRYLAGGFHNEQFF. The CDR3 bases are TGTGCCAGCAGGTACCTAGCGGGAGGTTTCCACAATGAGCAGTTCTTC.

CDR3 sequence (DNA): TGTGCCAGTAGCTTAGGGACAGGGGCGTACGAGCAGTACTTC. Translation gives CASSLGTGAYEQYF. The chain joins TRBV19 to TRBJ2-7; 10 bases are a match to TRBD1. This CDR3 has 14 residues. V was pared by 6 bases and J by 4 bases, with 6 bases of the junction left unmatched. The germline V gene has CDR1 LNHDA and CDR2 SQIVND (reference sequence).

This sequence joins TRBV7-2 and TRBJ2-7; the D gene is possibly TRBD1 (6 bases). Germline CDR1 reads SGHTA; CDR2 reads FQGNSA. The ends were cut back, 2 bases at V and 2 bases at J, with 13 bases in the middle. The CDR3 totals 15 residues. The CDR3 coding sequence is TGTGCCAGCAGCTTAACACGGGCAGGGGCCTACGAGCAGTACTTC. This gives the protein CASSLTRAGAYEQYF.

Here the CDR3 reads CAISESSGRTGELFF. CDR3 nucleotide sequence: TGTGCCATCAGTGAGTCTTCAGGCAGAACCGGGGAGCTGTTTTTT. The chain combines TRBV10-3 with TRBJ2-2; D is ambiguous. The length of the CDR3 is 15 residues. CDR1 and CDR2 from the germline V gene are ENHRY and SYGVKD. Trimming shortened V by 0 bases and J by 5 bases, and 10 bases separated the two germline ends.

The CDR3 is CASKRTSGPYEQYF. Here the CDR3 DNA reads TGCGCCAGCAAACGGACTAGCGGTCCCTACGAGCAGTACTTC. The chain has TRBV10-1 and TRBJ2-7; 10 nucleotides match TRBD2. Losses at the gene ends were 7 bases for V and 2 bases for J; bases not matched to a gene: 5. Germline assignment: CDR1 WNHNN and CDR2 SYGVQD (reference sequence). This CDR3 is built from 14 residues.